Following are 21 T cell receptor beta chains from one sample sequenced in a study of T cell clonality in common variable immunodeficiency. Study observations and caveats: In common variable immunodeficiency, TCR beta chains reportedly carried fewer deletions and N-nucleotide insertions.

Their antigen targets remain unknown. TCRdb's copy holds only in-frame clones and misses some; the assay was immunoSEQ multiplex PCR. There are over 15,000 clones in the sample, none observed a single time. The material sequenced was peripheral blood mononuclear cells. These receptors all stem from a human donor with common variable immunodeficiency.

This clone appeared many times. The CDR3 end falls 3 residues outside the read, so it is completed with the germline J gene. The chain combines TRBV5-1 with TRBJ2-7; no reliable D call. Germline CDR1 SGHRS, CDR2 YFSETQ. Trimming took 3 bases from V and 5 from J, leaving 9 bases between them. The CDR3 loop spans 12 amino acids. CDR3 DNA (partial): TGCGCCAGCAGCTCTACCATCCACGAG. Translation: CASSSTIHE. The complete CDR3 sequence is CASSSTIHEQYF.

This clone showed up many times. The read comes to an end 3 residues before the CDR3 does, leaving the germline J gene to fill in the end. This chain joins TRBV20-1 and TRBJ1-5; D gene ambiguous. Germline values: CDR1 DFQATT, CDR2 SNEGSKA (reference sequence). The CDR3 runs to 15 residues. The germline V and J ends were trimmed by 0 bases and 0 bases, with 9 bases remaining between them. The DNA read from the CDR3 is TGCAGTGCTAGAGAAGTACAGCATAGCAATCAGCCC. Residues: CSAREVQHSNQP. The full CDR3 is CSAREVQHSNQPQHF.

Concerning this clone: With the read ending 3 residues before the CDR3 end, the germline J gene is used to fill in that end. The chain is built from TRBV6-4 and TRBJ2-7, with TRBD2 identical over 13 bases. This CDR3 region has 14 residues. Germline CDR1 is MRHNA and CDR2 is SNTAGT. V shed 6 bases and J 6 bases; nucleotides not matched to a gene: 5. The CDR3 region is CASRLLAGGGEQYF. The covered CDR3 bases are TGTGCCAGCAGACTACTAGCGGGGGGGGGCGAG.

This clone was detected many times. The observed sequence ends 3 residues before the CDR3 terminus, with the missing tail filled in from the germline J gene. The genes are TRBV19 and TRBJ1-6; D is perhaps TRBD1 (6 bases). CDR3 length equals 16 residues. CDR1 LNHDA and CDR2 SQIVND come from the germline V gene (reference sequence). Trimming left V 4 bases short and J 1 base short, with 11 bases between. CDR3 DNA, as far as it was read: TGTGCCAGTAGTACAAACAGGGTGTCCTATAATTCACCC. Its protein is CASSTNRVSYNSP. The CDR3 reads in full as CASSTNRVSYNSPLHF.

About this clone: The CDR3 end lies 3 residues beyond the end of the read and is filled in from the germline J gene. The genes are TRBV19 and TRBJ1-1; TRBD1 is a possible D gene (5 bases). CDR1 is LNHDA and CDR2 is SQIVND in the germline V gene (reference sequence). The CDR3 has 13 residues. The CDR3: CASSLGTPKRAFF. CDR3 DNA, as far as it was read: TGTGCCAGTAGTCTCGGGACTCCGAAACGC.

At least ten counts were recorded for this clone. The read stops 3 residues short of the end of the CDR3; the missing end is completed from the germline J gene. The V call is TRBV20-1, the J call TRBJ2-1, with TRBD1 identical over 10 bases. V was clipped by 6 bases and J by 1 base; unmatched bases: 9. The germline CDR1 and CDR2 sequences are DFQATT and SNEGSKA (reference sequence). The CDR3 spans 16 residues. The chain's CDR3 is CSAPSRTGGSYNEQFF. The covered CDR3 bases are TGCAGTGCGCCGTCACGGACAGGGGGGTCCTACAATGAG.

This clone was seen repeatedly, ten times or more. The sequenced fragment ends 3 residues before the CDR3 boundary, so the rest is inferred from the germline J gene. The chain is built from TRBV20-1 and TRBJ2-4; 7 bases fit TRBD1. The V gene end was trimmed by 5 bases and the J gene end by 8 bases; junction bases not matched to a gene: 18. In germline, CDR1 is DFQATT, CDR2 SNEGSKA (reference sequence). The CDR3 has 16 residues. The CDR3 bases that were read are TGCAGTGCTGACCCGGGACAGCGTAACATGAAGGACATT. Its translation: CSADPGQRNMKDI. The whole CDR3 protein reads CSADPGQRNMKDIQYF.

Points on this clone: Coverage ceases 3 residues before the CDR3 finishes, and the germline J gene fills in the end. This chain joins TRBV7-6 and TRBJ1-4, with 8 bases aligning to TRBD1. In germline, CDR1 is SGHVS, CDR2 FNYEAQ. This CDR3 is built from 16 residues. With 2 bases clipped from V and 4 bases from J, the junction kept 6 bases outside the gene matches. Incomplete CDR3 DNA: TGTGCCAGCAGCTTAACCCCAGGGGGCTTTAATGAAAAA. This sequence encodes CASSLTPGGFNEK. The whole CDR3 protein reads CASSLTPGGFNEKLFF.

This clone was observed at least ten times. The CDR3 bases that were read are TGTGCCAGCAGCTTAACAGCGGGGGGCCCCAATACG. This encodes CASSLTAGGPNT. The full CDR3 is CASSLTAGGPNTQYF. This rearrangement joins TRBV7-3 to TRBJ2-3, with TRBD2 matching 9 bases. The read finishes 3 residues shy of the CDR3 end, and the germline J gene is used to complete it. This CDR3 has 15 residues. Losses at the gene ends were 0 bases for V and 7 bases for J; bases not matched to a gene: 5. Germline V gene sequence: CDR1 SGHTA, CDR2 FQGTGA.

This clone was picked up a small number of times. CDR3 bases read: TGCGCCAGCAGTCAATCGACAGGGGGTCGGAATCAGCCC. This gives the protein CASSQSTGGRNQP. The full CDR3 protein is CASSQSTGGRNQPQHF. The chain is built from TRBV23-1 and TRBJ1-5; TRBD1 agrees at 9 bases. The CDR3 end lies 3 residues beyond the end of the read and is filled in from the germline J gene. TRBV23-1 belongs to the ORF category, with a function that is uncertain. CDR3 length: 16 residues. V was pared by 0 bases and J by 4 bases, with 4 bases of the junction left unmatched.

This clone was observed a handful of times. CDR3 in amino acids: CASSPRDSGFTEAFF. Incomplete CDR3 DNA: TGTGCCAGCTCACCACGGGACAGCGGTTTCACTGAA. This chain links TRBV18 with TRBJ1-1; TRBD1 agrees at 7 bases. The CDR3 end falls 3 residues outside the read, so it is completed with the germline J gene. CDR1 and CDR2 from the germline V gene are KGHSH and LQKENI. CDR3 length: 15 amino acids. J was trimmed by 4 bases and V by 1 base; bases with no gene match: 6.

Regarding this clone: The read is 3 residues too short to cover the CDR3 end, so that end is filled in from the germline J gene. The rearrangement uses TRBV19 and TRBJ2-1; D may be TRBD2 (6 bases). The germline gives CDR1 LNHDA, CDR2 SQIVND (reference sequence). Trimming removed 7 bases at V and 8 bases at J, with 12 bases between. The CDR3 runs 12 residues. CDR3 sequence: CASNRGSDEQFF. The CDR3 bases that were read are TGTGCCAGTAATCGGGGGTCGGATGAG.

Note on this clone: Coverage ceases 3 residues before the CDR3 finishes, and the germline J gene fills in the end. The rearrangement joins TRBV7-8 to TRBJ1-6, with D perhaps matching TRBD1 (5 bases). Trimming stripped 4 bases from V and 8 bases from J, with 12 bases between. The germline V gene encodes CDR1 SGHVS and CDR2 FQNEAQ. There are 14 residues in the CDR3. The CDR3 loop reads CASSSGDVHSPLHF. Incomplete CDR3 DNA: TGTGCCAGCAGCTCGGGGGACGTCCATTCACCC.

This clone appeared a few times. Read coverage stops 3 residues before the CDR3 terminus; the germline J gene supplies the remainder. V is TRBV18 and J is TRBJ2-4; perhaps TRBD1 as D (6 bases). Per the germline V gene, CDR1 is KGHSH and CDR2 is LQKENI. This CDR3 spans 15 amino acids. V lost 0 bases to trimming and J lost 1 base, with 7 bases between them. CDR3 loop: CASSPPDRAKNIQYF. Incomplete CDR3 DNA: TGTGCCAGCTCACCACCCGACAGGGCCAAAAACATT.

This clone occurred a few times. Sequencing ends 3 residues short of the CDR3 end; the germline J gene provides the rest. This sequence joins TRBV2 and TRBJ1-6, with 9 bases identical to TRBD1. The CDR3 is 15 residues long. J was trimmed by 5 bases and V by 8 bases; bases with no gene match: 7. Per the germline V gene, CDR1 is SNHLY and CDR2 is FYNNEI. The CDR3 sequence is CASLIDRGNNSPLHF. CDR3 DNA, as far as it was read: TGTGCCAGCCTCATTGACAGGGGGAATAATTCACCC.

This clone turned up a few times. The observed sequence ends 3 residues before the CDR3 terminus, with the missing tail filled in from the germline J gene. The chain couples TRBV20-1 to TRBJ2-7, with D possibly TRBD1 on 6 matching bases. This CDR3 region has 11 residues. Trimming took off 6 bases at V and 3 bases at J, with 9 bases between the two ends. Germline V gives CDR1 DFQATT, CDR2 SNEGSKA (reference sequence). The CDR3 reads CSAPGVYEQYF. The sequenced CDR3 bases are TGCAGTGCCCCAGGGGTCTACGAG.

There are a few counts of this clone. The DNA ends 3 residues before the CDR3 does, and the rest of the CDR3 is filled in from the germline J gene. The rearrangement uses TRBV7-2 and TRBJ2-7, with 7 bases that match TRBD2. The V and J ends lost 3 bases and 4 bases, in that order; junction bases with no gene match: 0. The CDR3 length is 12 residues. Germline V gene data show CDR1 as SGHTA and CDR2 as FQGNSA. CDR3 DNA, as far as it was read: TGTGCCAGCAGCTTGCGGGAGTACGAG. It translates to CASSLREYE. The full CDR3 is CASSLREYEQYF.

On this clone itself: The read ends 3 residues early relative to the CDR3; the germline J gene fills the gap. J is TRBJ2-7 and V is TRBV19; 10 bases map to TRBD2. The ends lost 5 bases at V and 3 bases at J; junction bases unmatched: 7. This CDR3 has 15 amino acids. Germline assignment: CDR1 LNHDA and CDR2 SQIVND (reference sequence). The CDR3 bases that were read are TGTGCCAGTAGTCCCACAAGCGGGGGGGGCTACGAG. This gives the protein CASSPTSGGGYE. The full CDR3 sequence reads CASSPTSGGGYEQYF.

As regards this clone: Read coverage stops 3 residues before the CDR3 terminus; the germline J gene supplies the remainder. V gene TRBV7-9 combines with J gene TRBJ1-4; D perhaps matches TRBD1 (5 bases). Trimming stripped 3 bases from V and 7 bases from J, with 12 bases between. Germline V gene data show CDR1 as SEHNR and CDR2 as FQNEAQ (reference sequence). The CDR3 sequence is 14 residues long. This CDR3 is CASSLVQGGEKLFF. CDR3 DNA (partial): TGTGCCAGCAGCTTGGTTCAGGGTGGTGAAAAA. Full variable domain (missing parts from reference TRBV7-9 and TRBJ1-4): DTGVSQNPRHKITKRGQNVTFRCDPISEHNRLYWYRQTLGQGPEFLTYFQNEAQLEKSRLLSDRFSAERPKGSFSTLEIQRTEQGDSAMYLCASSLVQGGEKLFFGSGTQLSVL.

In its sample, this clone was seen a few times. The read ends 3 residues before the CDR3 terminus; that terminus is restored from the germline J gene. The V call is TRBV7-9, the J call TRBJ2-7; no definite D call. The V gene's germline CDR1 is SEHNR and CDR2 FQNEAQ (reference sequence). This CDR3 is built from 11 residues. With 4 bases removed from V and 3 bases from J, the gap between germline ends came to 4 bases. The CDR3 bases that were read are TGTGCCAGCAGCTCTATCTACGAG. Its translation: CASSSIYE. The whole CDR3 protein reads CASSSIYEQYF.

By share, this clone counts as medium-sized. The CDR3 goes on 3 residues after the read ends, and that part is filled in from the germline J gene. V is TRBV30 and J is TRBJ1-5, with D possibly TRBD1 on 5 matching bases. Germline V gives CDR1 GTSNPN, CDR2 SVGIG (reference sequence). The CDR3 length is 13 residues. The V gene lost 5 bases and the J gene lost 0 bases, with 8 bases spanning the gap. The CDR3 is CAWQGSSNQPQHF. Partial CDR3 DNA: TGTGCCTGGCAGGGTAGTAGCAATCAGCCC.